These 11 T cell receptor beta chains were all obtained from the same sample, sequenced in a study of T cell responses to AZD1222 COVID-19 vaccine. The method was immunoSEQ multiplex PCR; TCRdb's version includes in-frame clones alone and lacks a portion of them. Of 150,000 to 200,000 clones detected, 80% to 90% appear once; the ten largest clones hold approximately 2.5%. Sequencing used peripheral blood, obtained on day 0 of MenACWY control vaccination. These receptors were obtained from an adult in good health.

This sequence joins TRBV6-2 or TRBV6-3 and TRBJ1-1; a possible D gene is TRBD1 (6 bases). The germline V gene encodes CDR1 MNHEY and CDR2 SVGEGT. CDR3 size: 15 residues. V was shortened by 0 bases and J by 4 bases, with 12 bases between the two germline ends. CDR3 protein: CASSYSTGGATEAFF. The CDR3 nucleotides are TGTGCCAGCAGTTACTCCACTGGGGGGGCCACTGAAGCTTTCTTT.

This chain joins TRBV7-2 and TRBJ1-2; 11 bases line up with TRBD1. Trimming took 4 bases from V and 7 from J; bases not matched to a gene: 5. The germline V gene encodes CDR1 SGHTA and CDR2 FQGNSA. The CDR3 has 14 amino acids. The CDR3 is CASSSWGQGVGYTF. The CDR3 region has the DNA TGTGCCAGCAGCTCCTGGGGACAGGGGGTTGGCTACACCTTC.

This clone showed up just once. The CDR3 coding sequence is TGTGCCAGCAGCCTATGGGACCAGGTGGGAGCTTTCTTT. The encoded protein is CASSLWDQVGAFF. The chain joins TRBV14 to TRBJ1-1, with a tentative D call TRBD1 (5 bases). CDR1 and CDR2 from the germline V gene are SGHDN and FVKESK. V lost 4 bases to trimming and J lost 10 bases, with 16 bases between them. The CDR3 is 13 residues long. The whole variable domain, filled in from reference TRBV14 and TRBJ1-1, reads EAGVTQFPSHSVIEKGQTVTLRCDPISGHDNLYWYRRVMGKEIKFLLHFVKESKQDESGMPNNRFLAERTGGTYSTLKVQPAELEDSGVYFCASSLWDQVGAFFGQGTRLTVV.

This clone was observed a few times. The genes are TRBV9 and TRBJ2-7, with D perhaps TRBD1 or TRBD2 (6 bases each). Germline V gene lookup returns CDR1 SGDLS and CDR2 YYNGEE. With 0 bases removed from V and 6 bases from J, the gap between germline ends came to 16 bases. The CDR3 runs 15 residues. The CDR3 loop reads CASSVAAGARGEQYF. The CDR3 region has the DNA TGTGCCAGCAGCGTAGCAGCGGGTGCCAGGGGCGAGCAGTACTTC. Full variable domain (rest looked up from reference TRBV9 and TRBJ2-7): DSGVTQTPKHLITATGQRVTLRCSPRSGDLSVYWYQQSLDQGLQFLIQYYNGEERAKGNILERFSAQQFPDLHSELNLSSLELGDSALYFCASSVAAGARGEQYFGPGTRLTVT.

V is TRBV6-2 or TRBV6-3 and J is TRBJ1-5; D is undetermined. The CDR3 is 15 amino acids. Germline CDR1 MNHEY, CDR2 SVGEGT. Trimming left V 0 bases short and J 7 bases short, with 13 bases between. CDR3 sequence reads: CASSYSLRVGQPQHF. Here the CDR3 DNA reads TGTGCCAGCAGTTACTCGCTCCGGGTTGGACAGCCCCAGCATTTT.

The chain employs TRBV7-9 and TRBJ1-5, with unresolved D. The CDR3 loop spans 12 amino acids. Germline CDR1 SEHNR, CDR2 FQNEAQ (reference sequence). V was clipped by 1 base and J by 4 bases, with 2 bases between them. CDR3 in amino acids: CASSLGNQPQHF. CDR3 DNA: TGTGCCAGCAGCTTAGGAAATCAGCCCCAGCATTTT.

This CDR3 is CASSLLGWNYGYTF. The CDR3 DNA reads TGCGCCAGCAGCCTCCTTGGGTGGAACTATGGCTACACCTTC. The chain uses TRBV5-1 and TRBJ1-2; D not resolved. V lost 4 bases and J 2 bases, leaving 12 bases between the germline ends. CDR1 SGHRS and CDR2 YFSETQ come from the germline V gene. The CDR3 length is 14 residues.

V usage is TRBV6-4 and J usage is TRBJ2-1; TRBD2 aligns across 7 bases. The CDR3 extends over 15 amino acids. V trimming: 4 bases; J trimming: 8 bases; junction bases outside the gene matches: 11. Germline CDR1 MRHNA, CDR2 SNTAGT. CDR3 DNA: TGTGCCAGCAGTGCCAGTGGCGGGGGATTTGATGAGCAGTTCTTC. Protein: CASSASGGGFDEQFF.

The gene calls are TRBV2 and TRBJ1-5, with 8 nucleotides matching TRBD1. This CDR3 is built from 15 residues. With 4 bases clipped from V and 3 bases from J, the junction kept 5 bases outside the gene matches. Germline V lookup: CDR1 SNHLY, CDR2 FYNNEI. This CDR3 reads CASSVGQGANQPQHF. CDR3 nucleotide sequence: TGTGCCAGCAGTGTCGGACAGGGTGCCAATCAGCCCCAGCATTTT. The complete variable domain, with remaining parts taken from reference TRBV2 and TRBJ1-5, reads EPEVTQTPSHQVTQMGQEVILRCVPISNHLYFYWYRQILGQKVEFLVSFYNNEISEKSEIFDDQFSVERPDGSNFTLKIRSTKLEDSAMYFCASSVGQGANQPQHFGDGTRLSIL.

The chain couples TRBV30 to TRBJ1-3; no reliable D call. CDR1 is GTSNPN, CDR2 SVGIG, per germline (reference sequence). V dropped 5 bases and J dropped 4 bases, with 3 bases sitting between them. The CDR3 has 10 residues. The DNA for the CDR3 is TGTGCCTGGGGGGGAAACACCATATATTTT. Protein: CAWGGNTIYF.

V gene TRBV6-5 combines with J gene TRBJ1-2, with D perhaps matching TRBD1 (5 bases). CDR3 size: 14 residues. The germline V and J ends were trimmed by 5 bases and 0 bases, with 10 bases remaining between them. CDR1 is MNHEY and CDR2 is SVGAGI in the germline V gene. The CDR3 loop reads CASSPSGANYGYTF. CDR3 coding DNA: TGTGCCAGCAGTCCATCGGGGGCTAACTATGGCTACACCTTC.